A selection of T cell receptor beta chains follows, all from one sample in a study of blood T cell repertoires in COVID-19. Repertoires were generated with immunoSEQ multiplex PCR, while TCRdb's copy carries only in-frame clones and drops some. The data hold about 210,000 clones, with 80% to 90% observed a single time. Material: peripheral blood. These receptors were taken from a man over 45 with active or convalescent COVID-19. Each CDR3 is given with its conserved first and last residue. A D gene is named only where the DNA matches it firmly. Rows give clone size only sometimes, using once, few, many, or a class for an expanded clone.

D gene: .
J gene: TRBJ2-5
clone size: .
V gene: TRBV30
CDR3 DNA: TGTGCCTGGAGTGGGGAGAAGACCCAGTACTTC
CDR3 protein: CAWSGEKTQYF

D gene: TRBD2
J gene: TRBJ2-7
clone size: .
V gene: TRBV5-4
CDR3 DNA: TGTGCCAGCAGCCTGACTAGCGGCGCCTCCTACGAGCAGTACTTC
CDR3 protein: CASSLTSGASYEQYF

D gene: .
J gene: TRBJ2-1
clone size: .
V gene: TRBV5-1
CDR3 DNA: TGCGCCAGCAGCTTGGCCGGCGCCGGGACTGAGGAGGTCTTC
CDR3 protein: CASSLAGAGTEEVF

D gene: TRBD1
J gene: TRBJ1-4
clone size: .
V gene: TRBV6-2/TRBV6-3
CDR3 DNA: TGTGCCAGCAGTTACTCCGGGACAGGAGATGAAAAACTGTTTTTT
CDR3 protein: CASSYSGTGDEKLFF

D gene: TRBD1
J gene: TRBJ1-2
clone size: .
V gene: TRBV18
CDR3 DNA: TGTGCCAGCTCACCTGGGACAGGCGGCAACTATGGCTACACCTTC
CDR3 protein: CASSPGTGGNYGYTF

D gene: .
J gene: TRBJ2-7
clone size: few
V gene: TRBV4-1
CDR3 DNA: TGCGCCAGCAGCCAACTAGCCCTCTCCTACGAGCAGTACTTC
CDR3 protein: CASSQLALSYEQYF

D gene: TRBD2
J gene: TRBJ2-1
clone size: .
V gene: TRBV7-2
CDR3 DNA: TGTGCCAGCAGCTCCTCGGGGCGGGGGGGCGTCGATGAGCAGTTCTTC
CDR3 protein: CASSSSGRGGVDEQFF

D gene: .
J gene: TRBJ1-3
clone size: .
V gene: TRBV30
CDR3 DNA: TGTGCCTGGAGTTTATTCCCAATACAGGTCTCTGGAAACACCATATATTTT
CDR3 protein: CAWSLFPIQVSGNTIYF

D gene: .
J gene: TRBJ2-7
clone size: .
V gene: TRBV28
CDR3 DNA: TGTGCCAGCAGAACCCGACAGTTCCGCTACGAGCAGTACTTC
CDR3 protein: CASRTRQFRYEQYF

D gene: .
J gene: TRBJ1-3
clone size: .
V gene: TRBV15
CDR3 DNA: TGTGCCACCAGCAGCCCCAGGGAATTGAGAAACACCATATATTTT
CDR3 protein: CATSSPRELRNTIYF

D gene: .
J gene: TRBJ1-2
clone size: .
V gene: TRBV6-5
CDR3 DNA: TGTGCCAGCAGTTACTCGACTCTACTTACTAACTATGGCTACACCTTC
CDR3 protein: CASSYSTLLTNYGYTF

D gene: .
J gene: TRBJ1-1
clone size: .
V gene: TRBV5-6
CDR3 DNA: TGTGCCAGCAGCCGGTACACGGGAACCACTGAAGCTTTCTTT
CDR3 protein: CASSRYTGTTEAFF

D gene: TRBD1
J gene: TRBJ1-5
clone size: .
V gene: TRBV6-5
CDR3 DNA: TGTGCCAGCAGTTACTCGCGGCAGGGGGGCAATCAGCCCCAGCATTTT
CDR3 protein: CASSYSRQGGNQPQHF

D gene: TRBD1
J gene: TRBJ2-2
clone size: .
V gene: TRBV2
CDR3 DNA: TGTGCCAGCACCAGGGGGCAAGTGAACACCGGGGAGCTGTTTTTT
CDR3 protein: CASTRGQVNTGELFF

D gene: .
J gene: TRBJ1-1
clone size: .
V gene: TRBV7-9
CDR3 DNA: TGTGCCAGCAGCTTGTTCCAGAACACTGAAGCTTTCTTT
CDR3 protein: CASSLFQNTEAFF